These T cell receptor beta chains were read from a single sample in a study of early T cells in non-severe SARS-CoV-2 infection. TCRdb independently ran MiXCR on the 5' RACE reads; one entry per CDR3 protein. Here the sample spans roughly 64,000 distinct CDR3 sequences, roughly 9% being singletons. This specimen consisted of whole blood, obtained at baseline. The source is an adult who was a healthcare worker with PCR-confirmed SARS-CoV-2 infection or an uninfected control (not recorded which). Both conserved end residues are part of each CDR3. D genes are given only for firm matches. Some rows mark clone size as missing; the rest say once, few, many or name a class of expanded clone.

clone_size: once
d_call: NA
v_call: TRBV12-3/TRBV12-4
j_call: TRBJ2-1
cdr3_aa: CASSFFGYNEQFF
cdr3_nt: TGTGCCAGCAGTTTTTTCGGCTACAATGAGCAGTTCTTC

clone_size: NA
d_call: TRBD2
v_call: TRBV20-1
j_call: TRBJ2-3
cdr3_aa: CSARGTLAGTGTDTQYF
cdr3_nt: TGCAGTGCTAGAGGGACACTAGCGGGAACTGGCACAGATACGCAGTATTTT

clone_size: NA
d_call: NA
v_call: TRBV5-4
j_call: TRBJ2-2
cdr3_aa: CASSWGTTGTGELFF
cdr3_nt: TGTGCCAGCAGCTGGGGTACTACGGGCACCGGGGAGCTGTTTTTT

clone_size: NA
d_call: TRBD2
v_call: TRBV4-1
j_call: TRBJ2-2
cdr3_aa: CASSQELAGDYAGELFF
cdr3_nt: TGCGCCAGCAGCCAAGAACTAGCGGGGGACTATGCCGGGGAGCTGTTTTTT

clone_size: many
d_call: TRBD2
v_call: TRBV5-4
j_call: TRBJ2-1
cdr3_aa: CASSLGLANNEQFF
cdr3_nt: TGTGCCAGCAGCTTGGGACTAGCAAACAATGAGCAGTTCTTC

clone_size: NA
d_call: NA
v_call: TRBV5-4
j_call: TRBJ2-7
cdr3_aa: CASSSPQEPYEQYF
cdr3_nt: TGTGCCAGCAGCTCACCTCAGGAGCCCTACGAGCAGTACTTC

clone_size: NA
d_call: NA
v_call: TRBV5-5
j_call: TRBJ2-7
cdr3_aa: CASSFPVGPEQYF
cdr3_nt: TGTGCCAGCAGCTTCCCAGTGGGGCCCGAGCAGTACTTC

clone_size: many
d_call: NA
v_call: TRBV10-2
j_call: TRBJ2-5
cdr3_aa: CASSNTAVQQYF
cdr3_nt: TGCGCCAGCAGTAATACGGCCGTTCAGCAGTACTTC

clone_size: NA
d_call: TRBD2
v_call: TRBV11-1
j_call: TRBJ2-1
cdr3_aa: CASSFEIGTSGYNEQFF
cdr3_nt: TGTGCCAGCAGCTTCGAGATCGGGACTAGCGGTTACAATGAGCAGTTCTTC

clone_size: many
d_call: NA
v_call: TRBV29-1
j_call: TRBJ2-3
cdr3_aa: CSVEDRGDTQYF
cdr3_nt: TGCAGCGTAGAGGACCGGGGAGATACGCAGTATTTT

clone_size: NA
d_call: TRBD1
v_call: TRBV9
j_call: TRBJ2-7
cdr3_aa: CASSDDRGPYEQYF
cdr3_nt: TGTGCCAGCAGTGACGACAGGGGTCCCTACGAGCAGTACTTC

clone_size: NA
d_call: NA
v_call: TRBV30
j_call: TRBJ1-1
cdr3_aa: CAWSSGRMNTEAFF
cdr3_nt: TGTGCCTGGAGTTCAGGGCGGATGAACACTGAAGCTTTCTTT

clone_size: many
d_call: NA
v_call: TRBV7-2
j_call: TRBJ2-1
cdr3_aa: CASSLSLPDEQFF
cdr3_nt: TGTGCCAGCAGCTTAAGCCTACCCGATGAGCAGTTCTTC

clone_size: many
d_call: NA
v_call: TRBV7-9
j_call: TRBJ2-7
cdr3_aa: CASSLANQDSSQYF
cdr3_nt: TGTGCCAGCAGCTTAGCGAACCAGGACAGTTCCCAGTACTTC

clone_size: NA
d_call: TRBD1
v_call: TRBV4-2
j_call: TRBJ1-1
cdr3_aa: CASSQTDRVGGTEAFF
cdr3_nt: TGTGCCAGCAGCCAGACGGACAGGGTCGGCGGCACTGAAGCTTTCTTT

clone_size: NA
d_call: NA
v_call: TRBV18
j_call: TRBJ2-6
cdr3_aa: CASSPNSGANVLTF
cdr3_nt: TGTGCCAGCTCACCAAACTCTGGGGCCAACGTCCTGACTTTC

clone_size: few
d_call: NA
v_call: TRBV6-1
j_call: TRBJ1-1
cdr3_aa: CASKVSGLAEAFF
cdr3_nt: TGTGCCAGCAAGGTATCGGGGCTGGCTGAAGCTTTCTTT

clone_size: NA
d_call: TRBD2
v_call: TRBV19
j_call: TRBJ2-1
cdr3_aa: CASSIGRGNLRSSGVYNEQFF
cdr3_nt: TGTGCCAGTAGTATTGGAAGGGGAAACCTTCGCTCTAGCGGAGTTTACAATGAGCAGTTCTTC

clone_size: many
d_call: NA
v_call: TRBV29-1
j_call: TRBJ1-3
cdr3_aa: CSVSGESGNTIYF
cdr3_nt: TGCAGCGTTTCCGGAGAGTCTGGAAACACCATATATTTT

clone_size: NA
d_call: TRBD2
v_call: TRBV15
j_call: TRBJ2-1
cdr3_aa: CATSSGGRYNEQFF
cdr3_nt: TGTGCCACCAGCAGCGGGGGGAGATACAATGAGCAGTTCTTC

clone_size: NA
d_call: NA
v_call: TRBV23-1
j_call: TRBJ2-3
cdr3_aa: CASSQETKHTDTQYF
cdr3_nt: TGCGCCAGCAGTCAAGAGACTAAGCACACAGATACGCAGTATTTT

clone_size: NA
d_call: NA
v_call: TRBV6-2/TRBV6-3
j_call: TRBJ2-7
cdr3_aa: CASSPALQGYHYEQYF
cdr3_nt: TGTGCCAGCAGCCCCGCCCTACAGGGCTATCACTACGAGCAGTACTTC

clone_size: NA
d_call: NA
v_call: TRBV7-2
j_call: TRBJ2-5
cdr3_aa: CASSLQIRTQETQYF
cdr3_nt: TGTGCCAGCAGCTTACAGATACGCACACAAGAGACCCAGTACTTC

clone_size: few
d_call: TRBD2
v_call: TRBV6-2/TRBV6-3
j_call: TRBJ2-1
cdr3_aa: CASSLFTSGRHNEQFF
cdr3_nt: TGTGCCAGCAGCCTTTTTACTAGCGGCCGTCACAATGAGCAGTTCTTC

clone_size: many
d_call: TRBD1
v_call: TRBV7-3
j_call: TRBJ1-2
cdr3_aa: CASSRTGEAAGYTF
cdr3_nt: TGTGCCAGCAGCCGTACAGGGGAGGCGGCTGGCTACACCTTC

clone_size: few
d_call: NA
v_call: TRBV20-1
j_call: TRBJ2-3
cdr3_aa: CSARVGRSSTDTQYF
cdr3_nt: TGCAGTGCTAGAGTCGGGCGGTCTAGCACAGATACGCAGTATTTT

clone_size: NA
d_call: NA
v_call: TRBV7-8
j_call: TRBJ1-1
cdr3_aa: CASSLENGLNTEAFF
cdr3_nt: TGTGCCAGCAGCTTAGAAAATGGGCTGAACACTGAAGCTTTCTTT

clone_size: many
d_call: NA
v_call: TRBV7-2
j_call: TRBJ2-1
cdr3_aa: CASSLLAMSSYNEQFF
cdr3_nt: TGTGCCAGCAGCTTATTAGCGATGAGCTCCTACAATGAGCAGTTCTTC

clone_size: few
d_call: NA
v_call: TRBV12-3/TRBV12-4
j_call: TRBJ2-1
cdr3_aa: CASSLGGQLYNEQFF
cdr3_nt: TGTGCCAGCAGTTTGGGGGGTCAGCTCTACAATGAGCAGTTCTTC

clone_size: NA
d_call: NA
v_call: TRBV12-3/TRBV12-4
j_call: TRBJ2-5
cdr3_aa: CASSRPGHKTENQETQYF
cdr3_nt: TGTGCCAGCAGCAGACCGGGACACAAAACGGAGAATCAAGAGACCCAGTACTTC

clone_size: many
d_call: NA
v_call: TRBV11-2
j_call: TRBJ2-1
cdr3_aa: CASSLKLQSGEQFF
cdr3_nt: TGTGCCAGCAGCTTAAAACTTCAAAGCGGTGAGCAGTTCTTC

clone_size: few
d_call: TRBD2
v_call: TRBV12-3/TRBV12-4
j_call: TRBJ2-1
cdr3_aa: CASSLQGTSGSDEQFF
cdr3_nt: TGTGCCAGCAGCCTACAGGGCACTAGCGGGTCCGATGAGCAGTTCTTC

clone_size: many
d_call: TRBD2
v_call: TRBV24-1
j_call: TRBJ2-1
cdr3_aa: CATRTSGNYNEQFF
cdr3_nt: TGTGCCACCCGGACTAGCGGGAACTACAATGAGCAGTTCTTC

clone_size: few
d_call: TRBD1
v_call: TRBV5-1
j_call: TRBJ1-2
cdr3_aa: CASSRTGDDYGYTF
cdr3_nt: TGCGCCAGCAGCAGGACAGGGGACGACTATGGCTACACCTTC

clone_size: NA
d_call: NA
v_call: TRBV7-2
j_call: TRBJ1-1
cdr3_aa: CASSGNTEAFF
cdr3_nt: TGTGCCAGCAGTGGAAACACTGAAGCTTTCTTT

clone_size: NA
d_call: NA
v_call: TRBV5-6
j_call: TRBJ2-1
cdr3_aa: CASSQVGGRNEQFF
cdr3_nt: TGTGCCAGCAGCCAGGTAGGAGGACGCAATGAGCAGTTCTTC

clone_size: NA
d_call: TRBD2
v_call: TRBV7-3
j_call: TRBJ2-3
cdr3_aa: CASSFPQGRGTDTQYF
cdr3_nt: TGTGCCAGCAGCTTCCCCCAAGGGAGGGGTACAGATACGCAGTATTTT

clone_size: NA
d_call: TRBD2
v_call: TRBV24-1
j_call: TRBJ2-1
cdr3_aa: CATKSSGSSEQFF
cdr3_nt: TGTGCCACCAAGTCTAGCGGGAGTTCTGAGCAGTTCTTC

clone_size: few
d_call: NA
v_call: TRBV7-6
j_call: TRBJ2-1
cdr3_aa: CASSLGWTPYNEQFF
cdr3_nt: TGTGCCAGCAGCTTAGGATGGACACCCTACAATGAGCAGTTCTTC

clone_size: many
d_call: NA
v_call: TRBV18
j_call: TRBJ2-7
cdr3_aa: CASSPIRGGTSDEQYF
cdr3_nt: TGTGCCAGCTCACCAATCCGTGGAGGGACATCCGACGAGCAGTACTTC

clone_size: many
d_call: TRBD1
v_call: TRBV2
j_call: TRBJ1-6
cdr3_aa: CASSLGQVVGSPLHF
cdr3_nt: TGTGCCAGCAGCCTCGGACAGGTGGTGGGTTCACCCCTCCACTTT

clone_size: NA
d_call: TRBD2
v_call: TRBV5-1
j_call: TRBJ2-1
cdr3_aa: CASSLGLAGGPGEQFF
cdr3_nt: TGCGCCAGCAGCTTGGGACTAGCGGGAGGGCCGGGTGAGCAGTTCTTC

clone_size: few
d_call: TRBD1
v_call: TRBV7-2
j_call: TRBJ2-2
cdr3_aa: CASSLVRDRGTGELFF
cdr3_nt: TGTGCCAGCAGCTTAGTCCGGGACAGGGGCACCGGGGAGCTGTTTTTT

clone_size: NA
d_call: NA
v_call: TRBV6-1
j_call: TRBJ1-4
cdr3_aa: CASTLNWSGFDEKLFF
cdr3_nt: TGTGCCAGCACCCTGAATTGGTCAGGGTTCGATGAAAAACTGTTTTTT

clone_size: many
d_call: NA
v_call: TRBV6-5
j_call: TRBJ2-7
cdr3_aa: CASSYSRGTYEQYF
cdr3_nt: TGTGCCAGCAGTTACTCAAGGGGGACATACGAGCAGTACTTC

clone_size: NA
d_call: NA
v_call: TRBV7-3
j_call: TRBJ2-7
cdr3_aa: CASSLTGAEQYF
cdr3_nt: TGTGCCAGCAGCTTAACCGGGGCCGAGCAGTACTTC

clone_size: few
d_call: TRBD2
v_call: TRBV3-1
j_call: TRBJ2-2
cdr3_aa: CASSQGLAGTGELFF
cdr3_nt: TGTGCCAGCAGCCAAGGGCTAGCGGGGACCGGGGAGCTGTTTTTT

clone_size: few
d_call: NA
v_call: TRBV7-6
j_call: TRBJ2-7
cdr3_aa: CASSLRGNYEQYF
cdr3_nt: TGTGCCAGCAGCTTAAGGGGAAACTACGAGCAGTACTTC

clone_size: medium-sized
d_call: NA
v_call: TRBV7-9
j_call: TRBJ1-3
cdr3_aa: CASSFGQHSGNTIYF
cdr3_nt: TGTGCCAGCAGCTTCGGACAGCACTCTGGAAACACCATATATTTT

clone_size: few
d_call: TRBD2
v_call: TRBV20-1
j_call: TRBJ2-3
cdr3_aa: CSALTSGRTDTQYF
cdr3_nt: TGCAGTGCTTTGACTAGCGGGAGAACAGATACGCAGTATTTT

clone_size: NA
d_call: TRBD1
v_call: TRBV6-6
j_call: TRBJ2-1
cdr3_aa: CASSYLRTGGGGEQFF
cdr3_nt: TGTGCCAGCAGTTACCTCCGGACAGGGGGCGGAGGTGAGCAGTTCTTC

clone_size: NA
d_call: TRBD1
v_call: TRBV5-6
j_call: TRBJ2-7
cdr3_aa: CASSQGQGRLSYEQYF
cdr3_nt: TGTGCCAGCAGCCAAGGACAGGGCCGTCTCTCCTACGAGCAGTACTTC

clone_size: many
d_call: TRBD2
v_call: TRBV7-9
j_call: TRBJ2-2
cdr3_aa: CASSLSGGNTGELFF
cdr3_nt: TGTGCCAGCAGCCTCAGCGGGGGAAACACCGGGGAGCTGTTTTTT

clone_size: few
d_call: NA
v_call: TRBV7-2
j_call: TRBJ1-4
cdr3_aa: CASSLAGGAANEKLFF
cdr3_nt: TGTGCCAGCAGCTTAGCGGGCGGGGCCGCCAATGAAAAACTGTTTTTT

clone_size: NA
d_call: TRBD1
v_call: TRBV7-9
j_call: TRBJ1-1
cdr3_aa: CASSSQGDTEAFF
cdr3_nt: TGTGCCAGCAGCTCACAGGGGGACACTGAAGCTTTCTTT

clone_size: NA
d_call: NA
v_call: TRBV6-2/TRBV6-3
j_call: TRBJ1-2
cdr3_aa: CASTKGRGTNYGYTF
cdr3_nt: TGTGCCAGCACCAAAGGACGGGGAACTAACTATGGCTACACCTTC

clone_size: NA
d_call: NA
v_call: TRBV2
j_call: TRBJ2-5
cdr3_aa: CASSEARGTQYF
cdr3_nt: TGTGCCAGCAGTGAAGCGAGGGGGACCCAGTACTTC